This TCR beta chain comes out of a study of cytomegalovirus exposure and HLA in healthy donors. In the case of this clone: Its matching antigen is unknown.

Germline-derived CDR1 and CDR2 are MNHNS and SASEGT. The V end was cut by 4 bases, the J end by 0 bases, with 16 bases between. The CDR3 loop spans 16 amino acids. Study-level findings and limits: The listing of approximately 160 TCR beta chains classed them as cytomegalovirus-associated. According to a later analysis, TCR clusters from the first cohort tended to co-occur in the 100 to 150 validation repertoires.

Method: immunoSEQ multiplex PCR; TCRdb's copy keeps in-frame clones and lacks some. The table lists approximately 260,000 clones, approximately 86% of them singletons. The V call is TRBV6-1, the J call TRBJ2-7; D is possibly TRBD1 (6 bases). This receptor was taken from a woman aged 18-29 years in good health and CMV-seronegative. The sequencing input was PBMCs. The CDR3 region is CASSGPLTDSSYEQYF. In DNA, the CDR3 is TGTGCCAGCAGTGGACCCCTGACGGACAGCTCCTACGAGCAGTACTTC.